This is a list of T cell receptor beta chains from one sample in a study of T cells in Graves' hyperthyroidism and ophthalmopathy. TCRdb reprocessed the multiplex PCR reads with MiXCR, giving one entry per CDR3 protein. Counted here are fewer than 110,000 distinct CDR3 sequences, approximately 50% occurring once; the ten biggest clones make up 26%. Material: blood. These receptors all stem from a middle-aged man with Graves' hyperthyroidism. Each CDR3 is given with its conserved first and last residue. The D gene is left open where the match is weak. Only part of the rows carry a size: once, few, many, or a class if the clone is expanded.

V gene: TRBV7-8; J gene: TRBJ1-1; clone size: NA; D gene: TRBD1; CDR3 DNA: TGTGCCAGCAGTTTTTCGACAGGGGCCAGAGAAGCTTTCTTT; CDR3 protein: CASSFSTGAREAFF
V gene: TRBV19; J gene: TRBJ1-1; clone size: once; D gene: NA; CDR3 DNA: TGTGCCAGTAGTATCGGGACTCGGGGCGGGACTGAAGCTTTCTTT; CDR3 protein: CASSIGTRGGTEAFF
V gene: TRBV9; J gene: TRBJ1-4; clone size: NA; D gene: NA; CDR3 DNA: TGTGCCCGCAGCCCGCCCCGGGGGGAAAACCTGTTTTTT; CDR3 protein: CARSPPRGENLFF
V gene: TRBV7-3; J gene: TRBJ2-1; clone size: once; D gene: TRBD2; CDR3 DNA: TGTGCCAGCAGCCTGTTAGGCGGCGGGGGGCACAATGAGCAGTTCTTC; CDR3 protein: CASSLLGGGGHNEQFF
V gene: TRBV14; J gene: TRBJ1-3; clone size: NA; D gene: NA; CDR3 DNA: TGTGCCAGCAGCCAAGCGCCCATAGGGGCCGGACGCGGGGGTTTTTTGAACACCATATATTTT; CDR3 protein: CASSQAPIGAGRGGFLNTIYF
V gene: TRBV24-1; J gene: TRBJ1-2; clone size: NA; D gene: NA; CDR3 DNA: TGTGCCACCAGTGATTTGGGGCTGGGCTACACCTTC; CDR3 protein: CATSDLGLGYTF
V gene: TRBV30; J gene: TRBJ1-1; clone size: few; D gene: TRBD1; CDR3 DNA: TGTGCCTGGACGACAGGGATGAACACTGAAGCTTTCTTT; CDR3 protein: CAWTTGMNTEAFF
V gene: TRBV24-1; J gene: TRBJ2-1; clone size: NA; D gene: NA; CDR3 DNA: TGTGCCACCAGTGAGACTAGGGGGAATGAGCAGTTCTTC; CDR3 protein: CATSETRGNEQFF
V gene: TRBV6-6; J gene: TRBJ2-7; clone size: many; D gene: TRBD2; CDR3 DNA: TGTGCCAGCAGTCCTAGGGGAGGGGAGCAGTACTTC; CDR3 protein: CASSPRGGEQYF
V gene: TRBV7-8; J gene: TRBJ2-1; clone size: few; D gene: TRBD2; CDR3 DNA: TGTGCCAGCAGCCAAGAGAATAGCGGGGGTTACAATGAGCAGTTCTTC; CDR3 protein: CASSQENSGGYNEQFF
V gene: TRBV10-3; J gene: TRBJ2-7; clone size: medium-sized; D gene: TRBD1; CDR3 DNA: TGTGCCATCAGTGAGTCGGACAGGGTGAGTCACGAGCAGTACTTC; CDR3 protein: CAISESDRVSHEQYF
V gene: TRBV7-9; J gene: TRBJ2-5; clone size: many; D gene: NA; CDR3 DNA: TGTGCCAGCAGCATAGTAACAGGGTTCGGAGAGACCCAGTACTTC; CDR3 protein: CASSIVTGFGETQYF
V gene: TRBV29-1; J gene: TRBJ2-1; clone size: many; D gene: TRBD2; CDR3 DNA: TGCAGCGTTGAGCGCCCTAGCGGGGGCTCCTACAATGAGCAGTTCTTC; CDR3 protein: CSVERPSGGSYNEQFF
V gene: TRBV10-2; J gene: TRBJ2-7; clone size: NA; D gene: NA; CDR3 DNA: TGCGCCAGCAGTGGTCGGTCGGTGTCACTACACTACGAGCAGTACTTC; CDR3 protein: CASSGRSVSLHYEQYF
V gene: TRBV24-1; J gene: TRBJ2-5; clone size: NA; D gene: TRBD2; CDR3 DNA: TGTGCCACCAGTGATTGGACTAGCGGGCTGGAGAGGTACTTC; CDR3 protein: CATSDWTSGLERYF
V gene: TRBV6-2/TRBV6-3; J gene: TRBJ2-7; clone size: many; D gene: TRBD1; CDR3 DNA: TGTGCCAGCAGTTGGGGACAGGACTACGAGCAGTACTTC; CDR3 protein: CASSWGQDYEQYF
V gene: TRBV20-1; J gene: TRBJ2-7; clone size: NA; D gene: NA; CDR3 DNA: TGCAATGCTAGGTGGCAGGACTGCGAGCAGTACTTC; CDR3 protein: CNARWQDCEQYF
V gene: TRBV10-3; J gene: TRBJ2-3; clone size: NA; D gene: NA; CDR3 DNA: TGTGCCATCAGTGAGCAGTATTTT; CDR3 protein: CAISEQYF
V gene: TRBV7-2; J gene: TRBJ2-3; clone size: many; D gene: NA; CDR3 DNA: TGTGCCAGCAGCCACGAATGGGAGGATACGCAGTATTTT; CDR3 protein: CASSHEWEDTQYF
V gene: TRBV15; J gene: TRBJ2-6; clone size: NA; D gene: TRBD1; CDR3 DNA: TGTGCCACCAGCAGAGCATACAGGGGCACCAACACTGAAGCTTTC; CDR3 protein: CATSRAYRGTNTEAF
V gene: TRBV7-9; J gene: TRBJ2-1; clone size: NA; D gene: TRBD2; CDR3 DNA: TGTGCCAGCAGCCCGGGGACTAGCGGGGACAATGAGCAGTTCTTC; CDR3 protein: CASSPGTSGDNEQFF
V gene: TRBV9; J gene: TRBJ2-3; clone size: many; D gene: TRBD1; CDR3 DNA: TGTGCCAGCAGCGTAGACAGCCAGGGGGCTGATACGCAGTATTTT; CDR3 protein: CASSVDSQGADTQYF
V gene: TRBV5-1; J gene: TRBJ1-5; clone size: NA; D gene: TRBD1; CDR3 DNA: TGCGCCAGCAGCTCCGGGACAGAGAACGAGCATTTT; CDR3 protein: CASSSGTENEHF
V gene: TRBV5-6; J gene: TRBJ1-4; clone size: many; D gene: TRBD1; CDR3 DNA: TGTGCCAGCAGCCTGACAGGGAAGTTTGAAAAACTGTTTTTT; CDR3 protein: CASSLTGKFEKLFF
V gene: TRBV9; J gene: TRBJ2-2; clone size: few; D gene: NA; CDR3 DNA: TGTGCCAGCAGCGTAGATGGGGAGCTGTTTTTT; CDR3 protein: CASSVDGELFF
V gene: TRBV15; J gene: TRBJ2-5; clone size: many; D gene: NA; CDR3 DNA: TGTGCCACCAGCAGAGATCGCACGGAAGAGACCCAGTACTTC; CDR3 protein: CATSRDRTEETQYF
V gene: TRBV18; J gene: TRBJ2-5; clone size: few; D gene: TRBD1; CDR3 DNA: TGTGCCAGCTCGTCAGGGACAGTGAGAGAGACCCAGTACTTC; CDR3 protein: CASSSGTVRETQYF
V gene: TRBV19; J gene: TRBJ1-2; clone size: many; D gene: NA; CDR3 DNA: TGTGCCAGTAGTGCGACACTGGGAGGCTACACCTTC; CDR3 protein: CASSATLGGYTF
V gene: TRBV7-8; J gene: TRBJ2-2; clone size: many; D gene: TRBD2; CDR3 DNA: TGTGCCAGCAGCCCATCCCGGGGGGACGACGGGGAGCTGTTTTTT; CDR3 protein: CASSPSRGDDGELFF
V gene: TRBV7-9; J gene: TRBJ1-6; clone size: NA; D gene: TRBD1; CDR3 DNA: TGTGCCAGCGGCGCGGGCAGGGGGAGAGGTTCACCCCTCCACTTT; CDR3 protein: CASGAGRGRGSPLHF
V gene: TRBV20-1; J gene: TRBJ1-5; clone size: many; D gene: NA; CDR3 DNA: TGCAGTGCTAGAGATTCAAGGCAGGGAGTTCAGCCCCAGCATTTT; CDR3 protein: CSARDSRQGVQPQHF
V gene: TRBV2; J gene: TRBJ1-5; clone size: many; D gene: NA; CDR3 DNA: TGTGCCAGCAGCAACGACTGGACCCAGCCCCAGCATTTT; CDR3 protein: CASSNDWTQPQHF
V gene: TRBV7-9; J gene: TRBJ2-3; clone size: NA; D gene: NA; CDR3 DNA: TGTGCCAGCAGCAAAGGCCCACGGGGGAATATAGATACGCAGTATTTT; CDR3 protein: CASSKGPRGNIDTQYF
V gene: TRBV5-1; J gene: TRBJ1-5; clone size: NA; D gene: NA; CDR3 DNA: NA; CDR3 protein: CASSQRVGEKLFFGSGTQHF
V gene: TRBV10-2; J gene: TRBJ1-5; clone size: many; D gene: TRBD1; CDR3 DNA: TGCGCCAGCAGTGAGGGACAGGGGGCGGATCAGCCCCAGCATTTT; CDR3 protein: CASSEGQGADQPQHF
V gene: TRBV4-1; J gene: TRBJ2-7; clone size: many; D gene: NA; CDR3 DNA: TGCGCCAGCAGCCAAGAGAGGAGCTCCTACGAGCAGTACTTC; CDR3 protein: CASSQERSSYEQYF
V gene: TRBV19; J gene: TRBJ2-1; clone size: NA; D gene: TRBD2; CDR3 DNA: TGTGCCAGTAGTCTACATCCCCCCTCCGATAGCGGGGGAGGGAATGAGCAGTTCTTC; CDR3 protein: CASSLHPPSDSGGGNEQFF
V gene: TRBV24-1; J gene: TRBJ2-3; clone size: NA; D gene: NA; CDR3 DNA: TGTGCCACCGGGGCTACTAGCACAGATACGCAGTATTTT; CDR3 protein: CATGATSTDTQYF
V gene: TRBV15; J gene: TRBJ1-2; clone size: NA; D gene: NA; CDR3 DNA: TGTGCCAGCAGCTCCACCGGGACCGATGCTAGGGGCTACACCTTC; CDR3 protein: CASSSTGTDARGYTF
V gene: TRBV6-6; J gene: TRBJ2-7; clone size: many; D gene: NA; CDR3 DNA: TGTGCCAGCAGTTACGAAGGAGGGAGCTCCTACGAGCAGTACTTC; CDR3 protein: CASSYEGGSSYEQYF
V gene: TRBV9; J gene: TRBJ2-7; clone size: NA; D gene: TRBD2; CDR3 DNA: TGTGCCAGTTCGGGGGGGCAAAAAGCTTACGAGCAGTACTTC; CDR3 protein: CASSGGQKAYEQYF
V gene: TRBV20-1; J gene: TRBJ2-1; clone size: many; D gene: TRBD2; CDR3 DNA: TGCAGTGCTAGAGACCCAAAGCGGGGGGGCCTCGATGAGCAGTTCTTC; CDR3 protein: CSARDPKRGGLDEQFF
V gene: TRBV5-1; J gene: TRBJ2-3; clone size: many; D gene: NA; CDR3 DNA: TGCGCCAGCAGCTTGGAATGGGACGATCGAGGTGATACGCAGTATTTT; CDR3 protein: CASSLEWDDRGDTQYF
V gene: TRBV7-8; J gene: TRBJ2-7; clone size: NA; D gene: NA; CDR3 DNA: TGTGCCAGCAGCTTAGCTAGGGACGTGTCTTACGAGCAGTACTTC; CDR3 protein: CASSLARDVSYEQYF
V gene: TRBV20-1; J gene: TRBJ1-3; clone size: NA; D gene: NA; CDR3 DNA: TGCAGCGCAAAGATATCTGGATACACCATATATTTT; CDR3 protein: CSAKISGYTIYF
V gene: TRBV2; J gene: TRBJ1-1; clone size: NA; D gene: NA; CDR3 DNA: TGTGCCAGCAGAGGTACAGGGCTTACCACTGAAGCTTTCTTT; CDR3 protein: CASRGTGLTTEAFF
V gene: TRBV20-1; J gene: TRBJ1-1; clone size: many; D gene: NA; CDR3 DNA: TGCAGTGCTAGAGGGCAGGGATTCGGTAAAGCTTTCTTT; CDR3 protein: CSARGQGFGKAFF
V gene: TRBV7-8; J gene: TRBJ2-1; clone size: few; D gene: NA; CDR3 DNA: TGTGCCCAGTCTAGGGTAAACTACAATGAGCAGTTCTTC; CDR3 protein: CAQSRVNYNEQFF
V gene: TRBV15; J gene: TRBJ2-7; clone size: many; D gene: NA; CDR3 DNA: TGTGCCACCAGCAGAGAGAAGGGCGGCCTTGGGGAGCAGTACTTC; CDR3 protein: CATSREKGGLGEQYF
V gene: TRBV28; J gene: TRBJ1-5; clone size: NA; D gene: TRBD1; CDR3 DNA: TGTGCCAGCAGACAGGGGTTTCAGCCCCAGCATTTT; CDR3 protein: CASRQGFQPQHF
V gene: TRBV2; J gene: TRBJ2-7; clone size: NA; D gene: TRBD1; CDR3 DNA: TGTGCCAGGTCGGGACAGGGGTACTTC; CDR3 protein: CARSGQGYF
V gene: TRBV5-1; J gene: TRBJ1-1; clone size: NA; D gene: NA; CDR3 DNA: TGCGCCAGCAGCTTGGGATGGGGCGGCAACACTGAAGCTTTCTTT; CDR3 protein: CASSLGWGGNTEAFF
V gene: TRBV12-3/TRBV12-4; J gene: TRBJ2-3; clone size: NA; D gene: NA; CDR3 DNA: TGTGCCAGCAGTTTAGGATTAGCAAGCACAGATACGCAGTATTTT; CDR3 protein: CASSLGLASTDTQYF
V gene: TRBV9; J gene: TRBJ2-7; clone size: many; D gene: TRBD2; CDR3 DNA: TGTGCCAGCAGCCTGGGACTAGCGGGCTACGAGCAGTACTTC; CDR3 protein: CASSLGLAGYEQYF